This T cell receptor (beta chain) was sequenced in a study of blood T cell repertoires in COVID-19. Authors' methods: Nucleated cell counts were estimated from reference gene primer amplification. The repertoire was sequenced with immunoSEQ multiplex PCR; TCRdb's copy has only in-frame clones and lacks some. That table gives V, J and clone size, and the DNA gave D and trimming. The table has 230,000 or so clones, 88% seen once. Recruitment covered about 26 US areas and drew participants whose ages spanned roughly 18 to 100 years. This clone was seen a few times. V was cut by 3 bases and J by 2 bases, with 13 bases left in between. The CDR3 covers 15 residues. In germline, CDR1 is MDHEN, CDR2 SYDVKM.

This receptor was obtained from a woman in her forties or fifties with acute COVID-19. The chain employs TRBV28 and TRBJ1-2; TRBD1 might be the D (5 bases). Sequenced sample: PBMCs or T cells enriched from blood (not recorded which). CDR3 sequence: CASSFPSTENYGYTF. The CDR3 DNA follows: TGTGCCAGCAGTTTTCCCTCGACAGAGAACTATGGCTACACCTTC.